The next 23 T cell receptor beta chains were all read from a single sample in a study of early T cells in non-severe SARS-CoV-2 infection. TCRdb used MiXCR to reprocess the 5' RACE reads, holding one entry per CDR3 protein. Of 65,000 to 85,000 distinct CDR3 sequences in the sample, over 10% are singletons; the top ten hold about 1.1%. The sample comprised whole blood. All receptors derive from an adult who was a healthcare worker with PCR-confirmed SARS-CoV-2 infection or an uninfected control (not recorded which).

There are many counts of this clonotype. The chain recombines TRBV7-9 with TRBJ1-1; D gene unclear. This CDR3 has 14 residues. Germline V gene data show CDR1 as SEHNR and CDR2 as FQNEAQ (reference sequence). V gave up 1 base and J gave up 0 bases, with 6 bases separating them. CDR3 coding DNA: TGTGCCAGCAGCTTAGGACATATGAACACTGAAGCTTTCTTT. Its protein is CASSLGHMNTEAFF.

This clonotype has at least ten counts. V gene TRBV7-6 combines with J gene TRBJ2-1; D unresolved. Trimming shortened V by 1 base and J by 8 bases, and 18 bases separated the two germline ends. Germline V gene lookup returns CDR1 SGHVS and CDR2 FNYEAQ. The CDR3 runs 16 residues. The CDR3 is CASSLGLGKRWDEQFF. CDR3 in DNA: TGTGCCAGCAGCTTAGGATTGGGTAAACGATGGGATGAGCAGTTCTTC.

This clonotype was observed many times. The chain recombines TRBV7-9 with TRBJ1-2, with D possibly matching TRBD1 (5 bases). Germline V lookup: CDR1 SEHNR, CDR2 FQNEAQ (reference sequence). The CDR3 length is 16 residues. Trimming took 3 bases from V and 1 from J, leaving 15 bases between them. CDR3 region: CASSFGTGTDNYGYTF. The DNA of the CDR3 is TGTGCCAGCAGCTTCGGGACCGGGACGGATAACTATGGCTACACCTTC.

The rearrangement uses TRBV12-3 or TRBV12-4 and TRBJ1-4; D might be TRBD1 (6 bases). V was shortened by 2 bases and J by 7 bases, with 17 bases between the two germline ends. This CDR3 is built from 16 residues. CDR3 in DNA: TGTGCCAGCAGTTTAACAATGGGGGCGCGATCTGAAAAACTGTTTTTT. Its protein is CASSLTMGARSEKLFF.

CDR3 nucleotides: TGCAGTGCTAGAGCCTCGTCCTACGAGCAGTACTTC. It translates to CSARASSYEQYF. The V gene is TRBV20-1, the J gene TRBJ2-7; no definite D call. Germline-derived CDR1 and CDR2 are DFQATT and SNEGSKA (reference sequence). The CDR3 has 12 amino acids. V was shortened by 1 base and J by 1 base, with 5 bases between the two germline ends.

This clonotype has a handful of counts. V gene TRBV3-1 combines with J gene TRBJ2-4, with D perhaps assigned TRBD1 or TRBD2 (5 bases each). The CDR3 runs 16 residues. The germline V and J ends were trimmed by 2 bases and 2 bases, with 13 bases remaining between them. Germline V gene lookup returns CDR1 LGHDT and CDR2 YNNKEL (reference sequence). This chain's CDR3 is CASSQFGAQTKNIQYF. The CDR3 bases are TGTGCCAGCAGCCAATTCGGGGCTCAAACCAAAAACATTCAGTACTTC.

Ten or more counts support this clonotype. CDR3 sequence: CASSLGGPSDTQYF. The CDR3 DNA is TGCGCCAGCAGCTTGGGAGGGCCGTCAGATACGCAGTATTTT. The J gene is TRBJ2-3, the V gene TRBV5-1, with D tentatively TRBD2 (5 bases). The germline gives CDR1 SGHRS, CDR2 YFSETQ. The CDR3 totals 14 residues. The V end was cut by 0 bases, the J end by 4 bases, with 9 bases between.

This chain connects TRBV29-1 to TRBJ2-1, with TRBD2 matching over 12 bases. The V and J ends lost 6 bases and 7 bases, in that order; junction bases with no gene match: 7. This CDR3 comprises 14 residues. Germline CDR1 reads SQVTM; CDR2 reads ANQGSEA. The CDR3 DNA reads as TGCAGCGTAGAGACTAGCGGGAGTTGGAATGAGCAGTTCTTC. This encodes CSVETSGSWNEQFF.

This clonotype occurred a few times. This chain joins TRBV19 and TRBJ2-7, with 7 bases matching TRBD1. Germline CDR1 and CDR2: LNHDA and SQIVND (reference sequence). The CDR3 is made up of 13 amino acids. Trimming cost V 6 bases and J 3 bases; bases outside gene matches: 5. The CDR3 DNA reads as TGTGCCAGTAGCTGGGGACAGAACTACGAGCAGTACTTC. As protein: CASSWGQNYEQYF.

This clonotype was observed many times. V usage is TRBV25-1 and J usage is TRBJ2-1; a possible D gene is TRBD2 (5 bases). Trimming took off 7 bases at V and 1 base at J, with 11 bases between the two ends. CDR1 MGHDK and CDR2 SYGVNS come from the germline V gene. This CDR3 is 14 amino acids long. Here the CDR3 reads CASNGKESYNEQFF. Written as DNA, the CDR3 is TGTGCCAGCAACGGGAAGGAATCCTACAATGAGCAGTTCTTC.

This rearrangement joins TRBV9 to TRBJ2-7; perhaps TRBD1 as D (6 bases). Germline CDR1 and CDR2: SGDLS and YYNGEE. This CDR3 region has 15 residues. V was trimmed by 0 bases and J by 3 bases, leaving 13 bases between them. The CDR3 sequence is CASSVVRDISYEQYF. The CDR3 coding sequence is TGTGCCAGCAGCGTAGTTCGGGACATAAGCTACGAGCAGTACTTC.

The chain has TRBV13 and TRBJ2-3; tentative D call: TRBD2 (6 bases). Per germline, CDR1 PRHDT and CDR2 FYEKMQ (reference sequence). Trimming stripped 7 bases from V and 2 bases from J, with 19 bases between. This CDR3 region has 16 residues. CDR3: CASTFSFAGNTDTQYF. In DNA form, the CDR3 reads TGTGCCAGCACATTTTCTTTTGCGGGGAACACAGATACGCAGTATTTT.

This clonotype showed up just a few times. J is TRBJ2-1 and V is TRBV4-1, with D maybe TRBD1 (5 bases). Germline V gene data show CDR1 as MGHRA and CDR2 as YSYEKL. The CDR3 loop spans 17 amino acids. V shed 0 bases and J shed 0 bases, with 12 bases lying between them. CDR3 coding DNA: TGCGCCAGCAGCCAAGATCAGGGCCCCAGCTCCTACAATGAGCAGTTCTTC. This sequence encodes CASSQDQGPSSYNEQFF.

This clonotype occurred many times. This sequence joins TRBV28 and TRBJ2-5; 9 nucleotides line up with TRBD1. The CDR3 runs 16 residues. In germline, CDR1 is MDHEN, CDR2 SYDVKM. V gave up 5 bases and J gave up 5 bases; unmatched junction bases: 12. CDR3 protein: CASSGLGTGKGETQYF. CDR3 nucleotide sequence: TGTGCCAGCAGTGGTCTAGGGACAGGGAAAGGCGAGACCCAGTACTTC.

Ten or more counts support this clonotype. The chain combines TRBV11-2 with TRBJ2-3; D is uncertain. V was clipped by 0 bases and J by 5 bases, with 6 bases between them. This CDR3 comprises 13 residues. Germline CDR1 and CDR2: SGHAT and FQNNGV. This chain's CDR3 is CASSLDLGDTQYF. As DNA, the CDR3 is TGTGCCAGCAGCTTAGATCTCGGAGATACGCAGTATTTT. The full variable domain, in which reference TRBV11-2 and TRBJ2-3 provide the parts outside the CDR3, is EAGVAQSPRYKIIEKRQSVAFWCNPISGHATLYWYQQILGQGPKLLIQFQNNGVVDDSQLPKDRFSAERLKGVDSTLKIQPAKLEDSAVYLCASSLDLGDTQYFGPGTRLTVL.

This clonotype was observed a handful of times. The CDR3 DNA sequence: TGTGCCAGCAGTGAAATCGGGGTAGCGGGGTCCCAGCATTTT. Protein product: CASSEIGVAGSQHF. V usage is TRBV6-1 and J usage is TRBJ1-5; D gene ambiguous. Germline values: CDR1 MNHNS, CDR2 SASEGT. V was pared by 2 bases and J by 11 bases, with 16 bases between. The CDR3 extends over 14 amino acids.

This clonotype was picked up many times. This rearrangement joins TRBV6-5 to TRBJ2-2; 7 nucleotides agree with TRBD1. This CDR3 comprises 13 residues. Germline V gives CDR1 MNHEY, CDR2 SVGAGI. V lost 5 bases and J lost 7; bases outside the gene matches: 4. The CDR3 here is CASSRQGNGELFF. CDR3 nucleotide sequence: TGTGCCAGCAGTCGACAGGGAAACGGGGAGCTGTTTTTT.

In its sample, this clonotype was seen many times. The CDR3 DNA reads as TGCAGTGCTAGAGGTGACTACAATGAGCAGTTCTTC. Protein product: CSARGDYNEQFF. The chain couples TRBV20-1 to TRBJ2-1, with D hard to call. V was shortened by 1 base and J by 3 bases, with 4 bases between the two germline ends. CDR1 DFQATT and CDR2 SNEGSKA come from the germline V gene (reference sequence). CDR3 size: 12 residues.

In this sample, this clonotype turned up a few times. The chain employs TRBV7-9 and TRBJ2-7; D not resolved. The CDR3 sequence is 12 residues long. Germline V gene data show CDR1 as SEHNR and CDR2 as FQNEAQ (reference sequence). V was cut by 5 bases and J by 2 bases, with 7 bases left in between. CDR3: CASSPDPYEQYF. CDR3 DNA: TGTGCCAGCAGCCCTGACCCCTACGAGCAGTACTTC.

This clonotype was picked up a small number of times. V is TRBV5-1 and J is TRBJ2-7, with no clear D. V shed 0 bases and J shed 0 bases, with 10 bases lying between them. The CDR3 has 15 residues. Germline values: CDR1 SGHRS, CDR2 YFSETQ. The CDR3 coding sequence is TGCGCCAGCAGCTTGGCTCCGGCAAGCTCCTACGAGCAGTACTTC. This translates into CASSLAPASSYEQYF.

This clonotype occurred many times. The J gene is TRBJ2-3, the V gene TRBV5-5; TRBD2 is a possible D gene (6 bases). The germline CDR1 and CDR2 sequences are SGHKS and YYEKEE (reference sequence). There are 16 residues in the CDR3. The V and J ends lost 0 bases and 0 bases respectively, with 11 bases between them. The CDR3 loop is CASSLAGGYSTDTQYF. DNA of the CDR3: TGTGCCAGCAGCTTGGCCGGAGGGTATAGCACAGATACGCAGTATTTT.

This clonotype was counted only a few times. The chain uses TRBV29-1 and TRBJ2-7; 7 bases fit TRBD2. Trimming cost V 7 bases and J 2 bases; bases outside gene matches: 14. This CDR3 is 15 amino acids long. Germline V gene sequence: CDR1 SQVTM, CDR2 ANQGSEA. The CDR3 nucleotides read TGCAGCGCCACCGGGCTGGGGGGGTACACCTACGAGCAGTACTTC. This translates into CSATGLGGYTYEQYF.

About this clonotype itself: Germline is not matched at one junction end, which may reflect a read error. The chain is built from TRBV11-2 and TRBJ2-7, with D perhaps TRBD1 (5 bases). Per the germline V gene, CDR1 is SGHAT and CDR2 is FQNNGV. This CDR3 spans 14 amino acids. The CDR3 DNA reads TGTGCCAGCACCTTATGGGGCAGCTCCTACGAGCAGTACTTC. Translating gives CASTLWGSSYEQYF.